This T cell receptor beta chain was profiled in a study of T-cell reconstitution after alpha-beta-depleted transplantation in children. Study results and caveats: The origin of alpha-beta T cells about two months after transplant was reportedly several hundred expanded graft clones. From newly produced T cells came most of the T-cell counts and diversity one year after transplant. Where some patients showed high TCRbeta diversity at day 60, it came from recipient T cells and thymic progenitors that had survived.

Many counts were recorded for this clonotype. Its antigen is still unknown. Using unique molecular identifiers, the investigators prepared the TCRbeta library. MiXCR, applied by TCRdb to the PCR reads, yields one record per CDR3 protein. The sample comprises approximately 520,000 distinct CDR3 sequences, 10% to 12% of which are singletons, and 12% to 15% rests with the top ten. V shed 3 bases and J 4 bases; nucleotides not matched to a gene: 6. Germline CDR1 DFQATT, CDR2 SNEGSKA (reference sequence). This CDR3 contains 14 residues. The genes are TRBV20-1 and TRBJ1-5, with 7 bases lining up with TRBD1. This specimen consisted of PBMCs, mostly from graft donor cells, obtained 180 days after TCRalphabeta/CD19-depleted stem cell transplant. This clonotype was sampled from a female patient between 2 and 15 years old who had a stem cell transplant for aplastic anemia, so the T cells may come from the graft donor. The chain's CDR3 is CSARATGPNQPQHF. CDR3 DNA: TGCAGTGCTAGGGCGACAGGGCCAAATCAGCCCCAGCATTTT.